The text below deals with one T cell receptor (beta chain). These data originate in a study of T cell clonotyping in hematopoietic cell transplantation. Study information: Recipients' pretransplant samples followed cytoreduction.

Indicated time point: recipient sample about 28 days before transplant, after cytoreduction. Germline assignment: CDR1 MNHEY and CDR2 SVGAGI. The ends were cut back, 0 bases at V and 6 bases at J, with 4 bases in the middle. This CDR3 is built from 12 residues. The assay was immunoSEQ multiplex PCR, and TCRdb's table has in-frame clones only and misses some. Of 25,000 to 30,000 clones listed, approximately 77% were seen once; the top ten hold approximately 1.7%. The sequenced sample was peripheral blood mononuclear cells, obtained before stem cell transplant. The receptor was isolated from a middle-aged man with acute myeloid leukemia. Some clones in this sample may be carry-over from other donors' samples. This sequence joins TRBV6-5 and TRBJ2-3; D ambiguous. The CDR3 reads CASSYSSDTQYF. CDR3 in DNA: TGTGCCAGCAGTTACTCGTCCGATACGCAGTATTTT.